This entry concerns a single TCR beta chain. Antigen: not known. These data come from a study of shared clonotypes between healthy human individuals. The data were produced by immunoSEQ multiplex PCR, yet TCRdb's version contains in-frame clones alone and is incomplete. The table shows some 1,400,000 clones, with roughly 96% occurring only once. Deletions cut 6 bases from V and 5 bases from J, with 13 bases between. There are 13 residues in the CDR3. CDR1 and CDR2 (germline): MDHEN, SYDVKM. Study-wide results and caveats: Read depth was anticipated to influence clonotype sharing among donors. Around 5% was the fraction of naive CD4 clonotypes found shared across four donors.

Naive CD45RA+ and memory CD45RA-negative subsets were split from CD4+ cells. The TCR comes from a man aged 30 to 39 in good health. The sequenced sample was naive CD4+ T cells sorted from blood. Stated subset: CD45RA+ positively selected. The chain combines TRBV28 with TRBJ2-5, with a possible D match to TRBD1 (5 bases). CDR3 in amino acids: CASRPRVAETQYF. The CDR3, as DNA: TGTGCCAGCAGGCCCAGGGTTGCGGAGACCCAGTACTTC.